Here is one T cell receptor beta chain with its context. This sample is part of a study of shared T cell receptors in the human thymus. Only in-frame clones appear in the TCRdb table, and some are missing; sequencing was by immunoSEQ multiplex PCR. This sample has over 450,000 clones, with approximately 78% found just once. The sample was also linked to a second study, of human thymus T cells. From that report: It was healthy Finnish infants having corrective surgery for congenital heart defects who were the donors. Resections obtained during corrective heart surgery supplied the thymus tissue. Thymic and blood repertoires showed apparently biased V and J gene usage. Overlap was high between thymic repertoires from unrelated individuals, as reported in related research.

The sequence was obtained from a boy younger than two with a congenital heart defect. Sequencing input: thymocytes.

CDR3 DNA sequence: TGTGCCAGCAGCCAAGTTCCGACAGGGGGCACAGATACGCAGTATTTT. It specifies CASSQVPTGGTDTQYF. The rearrangement links TRBV14 to TRBJ2-3; 8 bases fit TRBD1. J was trimmed by 1 base and V by 1 base; bases with no gene match: 4. The CDR3 has 16 amino acids. Germline-derived CDR1 and CDR2 are SGHDN and FVKESK.